The text below deals with one T cell receptor (beta chain). The record originates from a study of technical replicates of blood from a few donors. The germline gives CDR1 GTSNPN, CDR2 SVGIG (reference sequence). The CDR3 contains 12 residues. With 1 base clipped from V and 6 bases from J, the junction kept 2 bases outside the gene matches. Measured with immunoSEQ multiplex PCR; TCRdb has only the in-frame clones, and not every one. In the table there are about 97,000 clones, 90% to 97% of which are singletons. The chain couples TRBV30 to TRBJ2-7; 8 bases agree with TRBD1. The specimen sequenced was T cells isolated from PBMCs. The sequence came from a human donor in good health. CDR3 nucleotide sequence: TGTGCCTGGAGTGGGACAGGGCGCGAGCAGTACTTC. It encodes CAWSGTGREQYF.